Presented here are 8 T cell receptor beta chains from one specimen sequenced in a study of cytomegalovirus exposure and HLA in healthy donors. Both 60 Vbeta primers and 13 Jbeta primers went into the PCR. The repertoire was sequenced with immunoSEQ multiplex PCR; TCRdb's copy has only in-frame clones and lacks some. Seen here are roughly 180,000 clones, roughly 79% observed once, and the top ten hold 1.3%. Specimen: PBMCs. The receptors originated from a man younger than 45 in good health and CMV-seronegative.

V and J are TRBV18 and TRBJ2-5, with D perhaps TRBD1 (5 bases). Trimming took off 3 bases at V and 2 bases at J, with 13 bases between the two ends. The CDR3 has 15 amino acids. The germline V gene has CDR1 KGHSH and CDR2 LQKENI. The CDR3 here is CASSPVQDKQETQYF. For the CDR3, the DNA is TGTGCCAGCTCACCTGTCCAGGACAAACAAGAGACCCAGTACTTC.

This clone was seen once. This chain uses TRBV4-3 with TRBJ2-2; no reliable D call. V gave up 1 base and J gave up 1 base, with 7 bases separating them. Germline values: CDR1 LGHNA, CDR2 YSLEER. CDR3 length equals 15 residues. CDR3 loop: CASSQVSRNTGELFF. The CDR3 coding sequence is TGCGCCAGCAGCCAAGTGTCCAGGAACACCGGGGAGCTGTTTTTT.

The chain recombines TRBV10-3 with TRBJ2-3; TRBD2 agrees at 7 bases. The J segment lost 2 bases and the V segment lost 0 bases, leaving 8 bases of the junction unmatched. CDR1 and CDR2 from the germline V gene are ENHRY and SYGVKD. The CDR3 is 17 residues long. This chain's CDR3 is CAISESVASGLTDTQYF. CDR3 bases: TGTGCCATCAGTGAGTCGGTGGCTAGCGGACTCACAGATACGCAGTATTTT.

V usage is TRBV30 and J usage is TRBJ1-2, with 10 bases fitting TRBD1. The germline V gene has CDR1 GTSNPN and CDR2 SVGIG (reference sequence). The CDR3 runs to 13 residues. J was trimmed by 1 base and V by 7 bases; bases with no gene match: 3. The DNA for the CDR3 is TGTGCCTTAGGGACAGGGGTTAACTATGGCTACACCTTC. Translating gives CALGTGVNYGYTF.

V gene TRBV7-8 combines with J gene TRBJ2-7; TRBD1 might be the D (7 bases). The V end lost 4 bases, the J end lost 6 bases, and 25 bases lay between the germline ends. This CDR3 region has 17 residues. Germline loops: CDR1 SGHVS, CDR2 FQNEAQ. The CDR3 nucleotides are TGTGCCAGCAGCTCAGATAAGGAGGGGGCGACAAGGGGCGAGCAGTACTTC. Protein sequence: CASSSDKEGATRGEQYF.

The V and J genes are TRBV6-6 and TRBJ2-3; 8 bases fit TRBD2. Per the germline V gene, CDR1 is MNHNY and CDR2 is SVGAGI (reference sequence). Losses at the gene ends were 0 bases for V and 4 bases for J; bases not matched to a gene: 3. The CDR3 is 15 amino acids. CDR3 protein: CASSYSNGGADTQYF. CDR3 DNA sequence: TGTGCCAGCAGTTACTCGAACGGGGGGGCAGATACGCAGTATTTT.

A word on this clone: Mismatch with germline at one junction end may stem from a read error. The V and J genes are TRBV7-7 and TRBJ2-5; D unresolved. The CDR3 is 13 residues long. Germline V gene sequence: CDR1 SSHAT, CDR2 FNYEAQ (reference sequence). The CDR3 loop reads CASSLALPETQYF. CDR3 DNA: TGTGCTAGCAGCTTAGCCCTCCCAGAGACCCAGTACTTC.

For this clone: One end of the junction does not line up with germline, which may come from a read error. The chain links TRBV5-1 to TRBJ2-1, with 10 bases aligning to TRBD1. The CDR3 has 15 residues. Looked up from germline, CDR1 is SGHRS and CDR2 is YFSETQ. The CDR3 DNA reads as TGCGCCAGCAGCCGGGACAGGGGAACTTACAATGAGCGGTTCTTC. Its protein product is CASSRDRGTYNERFF.